The source of this T cell receptor beta chain is a study of T cell repertoires in cytomegalovirus infection. Looking at the study overall: Indicated by public TCR beta signatures were CMV infection and matching HLA type. Study results and limitations: People with CMV and the relevant HLA were identified by cumulative public TCR beta family frequency. In two of eight donors, the top clonotype was HLA-C-restricted CMV-specific.

On this clonotype: What it recognizes is unknown.

From the reads, TCRdb called clonotypes with MiXCR, one entry per CDR3 protein. Altogether 200,000 to 300,000 distinct CDR3 sequences are present, approximately 13% being singletons, with the ten largest covering around 1.6%. The CDR3 extends over 19 amino acids. Trimming removed 0 bases from V and 1 base from J; junction bases left unmatched: 3. CDR1 and CDR2 from the germline V gene are MNHEY and SVGAGI. The source material was PBMCs. The V call is TRBV6-5, the J call TRBJ2-1, with 16 bases identical to TRBD2. The TCR originated in a human donor in good health (CMV status not recorded). Some clones in this sample may be carry-over from other donors' samples. The CDR3 nucleotides are TGTGCCAGCAGTTACTCCGGGACTAGCGGGAGGGCGTCCTACAATGAGCAGTTCTTC. Amino acids: CASSYSGTSGRASYNEQFF.